These 3 T cell receptor beta chains were sequenced from one sample in a study of blood T cell repertoires in COVID-19. TCRdb's copy holds only in-frame clones and misses some; the assay was immunoSEQ multiplex PCR. The sample shows about 250,000 clones, 85% of them seen only once. The sample consisted of peripheral blood. The receptors shown here come from a man in his fifties with COVID-19, enrolled during active disease.

V usage is TRBV6-2 or TRBV6-3 and J usage is TRBJ2-5, with a possible D match to TRBD2 (6 bases). The CDR3 sequence is 14 residues long. Looked up from germline, CDR1 is MNHEY and CDR2 is SVGEGT. V shed 6 bases and J shed 2 bases, with 13 bases lying between them. The CDR3 region has the DNA TGTGCCAGCAGCTATAGCGGACAACAAGAGACCCAGTACTTC. It is translated as CASSYSGQQETQYF.

This chain links TRBV30 with TRBJ2-5; D is perhaps TRBD1 (5 bases). Germline values: CDR1 GTSNPN, CDR2 SVGIG (reference sequence). The length of the CDR3 is 13 residues. Trimming removed 3 bases at V and 1 base at J, with 9 bases between. CDR3 bases: TGTGCCTGGAGCTGGGGCCGCCAAGAGACCCAGTACTTC. Amino acids: CAWSWGRQETQYF.

The CDR3 region is CATSDPGQGGEQYF. CDR3 DNA: TGTGCCACCAGTGACCCAGGACAGGGGGGGGAGCAGTACTTC. The chain is built from TRBV24-1 and TRBJ2-7; 10 bases align to TRBD1. The V segment lost 4 bases and the J segment 7 bases; nucleotides outside the gene matches: 6. In germline, CDR1 is KGHDR, CDR2 SFDVKD. CDR3 size: 14 residues.